These T cell receptor beta chains were read from a single sample in a study of blood T cell repertoires in COVID-19. Data came from immunoSEQ multiplex PCR; TCRdb stores just in-frame clones and leaves some out. The table records over 60,000 clones, around 80% of them present only once. Sequenced input: peripheral blood. Receptors originate from a human donor in a cohort sampled during active COVID-19. CDR3s include the opening cysteine and the closing phenylalanine or tryptophan. A D gene is named only where the DNA matches it firmly. Expanded clones are given a class, and other clones once, few, many or no size at all.

clone_size j_call v_call d_call cdr3_aa cdr3_nt
- TRBJ2-7 TRBV5-4 - CASSLMDRSSYEQYF TGTGCCAGCAGCTTGATGGACAGAAGCTCCTACGAGCAGTACTTC
- TRBJ1-1 TRBV12-5 - CASGLSRLGATEAFF TGTGCTAGTGGACTAAGTAGACTGGGGGCTACTGAAGCTTTCTTT
- TRBJ2-6 TRBV27 - CASSFRSGANVLTF TGTGCCAGCAGTTTCCGCTCTGGGGCCAACGTCCTGACTTTC
- TRBJ1-1 TRBV6-5 - CAIGRGGDAEAFF TGTGCCATCGGCCGGGGGGGAGACGCTGAAGCTTTCTTT
- TRBJ1-1 TRBV5-6 TRBD1 CASSKGTGRGNTEAFF TGTGCCAGCAGCAAGGGGACAGGACGGGGGAACACTGAAGCTTTCTTT
- TRBJ2-5 TRBV7-8 TRBD1 CASSPRQGPSETQYF TGTGCCAGCAGCCCCCGACAGGGGCCATCAGAGACCCAGTACTTC
- TRBJ2-7 TRBV7-2 TRBD1 CASSLETGGYEQYF TGTGCCAGCAGCTTAGAGACAGGGGGCTACGAGCAGTACTTC
- TRBJ2-7 TRBV6-2/TRBV6-3 TRBD1 CASSSKGQTYEQYF TGTGCCAGCAGCTCTAAGGGACAGACCTACGAGCAGTACTTC
- TRBJ2-2 TRBV27 - CASSLSKSGGELFF TGTGCCAGCAGTTTATCGAAGAGCGGCGGGGAGCTGTTTTTT
- TRBJ2-5 TRBV4-1 TRBD2 CASSWGLAGETQYF TGCGCCAGCTCGTGGGGACTAGCCGGGGAGACCCAGTACTTC
- TRBJ2-7 TRBV27 - CASSLGQTYEQYF TGTGCCAGCAGTCTCGGACAGACGTACGAGCAGTACTTC
few TRBJ1-1 TRBV5-4 - CASSSIRTGVGEAFF TGTGCCAGCAGCTCGATCCGGACGGGAGTCGGTGAAGCTTTCTTT
- TRBJ1-2 TRBV19 - CASTSERIRYGYTF -
- TRBJ2-7 TRBV5-1 - CASSKVQGLKYEQYF TGCGCCAGCAGCAAAGTACAGGGATTGAAGTACGAGCAGTACTTC
- TRBJ1-1 TRBV18 - CASSRAHDTEAFF TGTGCCAGCTCGCGAGCCCATGACACTGAAGCTTTCTTT
- TRBJ2-5 TRBV10-2 TRBD2 CASSESGVAGHQETQYF TGCGCCAGCAGTGAGTCGGGAGTAGCGGGGCATCAAGAGACCCAGTACTTC
- TRBJ1-3 TRBV11-2 TRBD1 CASSLGQGNTIYF TGTGCCAGCAGCCTTGGACAGGGAAATACCATATATTTT
- TRBJ2-7 TRBV5-6 - CASSLEAWAGEQYF TGTGCCAGCAGCTTGGAGGCCTGGGCGGGGGAGCAGTACTTC
- TRBJ2-6 TRBV6-1 TRBD1 CASSAGQSSGANVLTF TGTGCCAGCAGTGCGGGACAGTCTTCTGGGGCCAACGTCCTGACTTTC
- TRBJ1-2 TRBV7-9 - CASSPSAQNYGYTF TGTGCCAGCAGCCCCTCGGCACAGAACTATGGCTACACCTTC
- TRBJ2-1 TRBV14 TRBD1 CASSRGQGRIYNEQFF TGTGCCAGCAGCCGCGGACAGGGACGCATATACAATGAGCAGTTCTTC
few TRBJ1-3 TRBV11-2 - CASSLGGELSGNTIYF TGTGCCAGCAGCCTGGGGGGGGAGCTCTCTGGAAACACCATATATTTT
- TRBJ2-2 TRBV19 - CASSISGGNTGELFF TGTGCCAGTAGTATATCGGGGGGCAACACCGGGGAGCTGTTTTTT
- TRBJ2-2 TRBV9 - CASSPQGRSGTGELFF TGTGCCAGCAGCCCCCAGGGGCGGTCGGGTACCGGGGAGCTGTTTTTT
once TRBJ2-1 TRBV6-4 TRBD1 CASSRFLGQGDEQFF TGTGCCAGCAGTCGTTTTCTTGGGCAGGGGGATGAGCAGTTCTTC
few TRBJ2-7 TRBV7-9 TRBD1 CASSSDRSYEQYF TGTGCCAGCAGTTCGGACAGGTCCTACGAGCAGTACTTC
- TRBJ2-6 TRBV5-1 TRBD1 CASGTDPSGANVLTF TGCGCCAGTGGGACAGATCCTTCTGGGGCCAACGTCCTGACTTTC
few TRBJ1-6 TRBV30 TRBD1 CAWDKGGTGNSPLHF TGTGCCTGGGATAAAGGGGGGACAGGAAACTCACCCCTCCACTTT
- TRBJ1-1 TRBV2 - CASSDEGGGTEAFF TGTGCCAGCAGTGACGAGGGTGGAGGGACTGAAGCTTTCTTT
- TRBJ2-3 TRBV10-2 TRBD2 CASREGIAGPDTQYF TGCGCCAGCAGAGAAGGGATAGCGGGTCCAGATACGCAGTATTTT
- TRBJ2-3 TRBV7-2 - CASRFTGKDTQYF TGTGCCAGCAGGTTCACAGGGAAGGATACGCAGTATTTT
- TRBJ1-5 TRBV6-2/TRBV6-3 TRBD1 CASSLGFRTGNWLGQPQHF TGTGCCAGCAGCCTGGGGTTTAGGACAGGCAACTGGTTAGGTCAGCCCCAGCATTTT
- TRBJ2-5 TRBV27 - CASRGGPGETQYF TGTGCCAGCAGGGGGGGGCCGGGCGAGACCCAGTACTTC
- TRBJ1-5 TRBV19 - CASRTGGNSNQPQHF TGTGCCAGTAGAACTGGAGGTAATAGCAATCAGCCCCAGCATTTT
- TRBJ2-7 TRBV12-3/TRBV12-4 - CASRPDFTYEQYF TGTGCCAGCAGACCGGACTTCACCTACGAGCAGTACTTC
- TRBJ1-5 TRBV30 TRBD1 CAWSRGQGRQPQHF TGTGCCTGGAGTAGAGGACAGGGACGTCAGCCCCAGCATTTT
- TRBJ2-7 TRBV5-6 - CASSLNIHYEQYF TGTGCCAGCAGCTTGAATATACACTACGAGCAGTACTTC
- TRBJ2-7 TRBV4-1 TRBD1 CASSQEGGRGFPSSYEQYF TGCGCCAGCAGCCAAGAAGGCGGCAGGGGGTTTCCCAGCTCCTACGAGCAGTACTTC
- TRBJ1-5 TRBV3-1/TRBV3-2 - CASSHRGNNQPQHF TGTGCCAGCAGCCATCGGGGAAACAATCAGCCCCAGCATTTT
few TRBJ2-1 TRBV5-1 TRBD1 CASSPGRGPAQFF TGCGCCAGCTCCCCGGGAAGGGGGCCTGCTCAGTTCTTC
- TRBJ2-7 TRBV12-3/TRBV12-4 - CASSPRSYEQYF TGTGCCAGCAGTCCGCGCTCCTACGAGCAGTACTTC
few TRBJ2-7 TRBV2 TRBD1 CAIPGQGYEQYF TGTGCTATTCCGGGACAGGGCTACGAGCAGTACTTC
few TRBJ1-6 TRBV4-1 TRBD1 CASSQRDRGQSPLHF TGCGCCAGCAGCCAGCGGGACAGGGGGCAATCACCCCTCCACTTT
- TRBJ2-3 TRBV7-8 TRBD2 CASSLGSGGTTDTQYF TGTGCCAGCAGCTTGGGGTCCGGGGGGACCACAGATACGCAGTATTTT
- TRBJ2-7 TRBV15 TRBD2 CATSRGRTSGYEQYF TGTGCCACCAGCAGAGGGAGGACTAGCGGTTACGAGCAGTACTTC
- TRBJ1-4 TRBV5-1 TRBD1 CASSSPGQLGKLFF TGCGCCAGCAGCTCGCCGGGACAGTTGGGAAAACTGTTTTTT
- TRBJ2-5 TRBV9 TRBD1 CASSLGDRLYQETQYF TGTGCCAGCAGCTTAGGGGACAGATTGTACCAAGAGACCCAGTACTTC
- TRBJ2-3 TRBV7-3 - CASSFRERTDTQYF TGTGCCAGCAGCTTCCGGGAGCGCACAGATACGCAGTATTTT
- TRBJ2-6 TRBV27 - CASSLRAGANVLTF TGTGCCAGCAGTTTGAGGGCTGGGGCCAACGTCCTGACTTTC
- TRBJ2-7 TRBV9 - CASSVVAGFTYEQYF TGTGCCAGCAGCGTAGTTGCGGGGTTCACCTACGAGCAGTACTTC
- TRBJ2-4 TRBV6-5 TRBD1 CASNKTPGQGEYF TGTGCCAGCAACAAGACTCCGGGACAGGGGGAGTACTTC
- TRBJ2-7 TRBV4-1 - CASSQHTASEQYF TGCGCCAGCAGCCAACATACCGCGTCCGAGCAGTACTTC
- TRBJ2-2 TRBV19 - CASSIWYGPGELFF TGTGCCAGTAGTATATGGTATGGGCCCGGGGAGCTGTTTTTT
- TRBJ2-7 TRBV4-1 TRBD2 CASSQQPSGGISYEQYF TGCGCCAGCAGCCAACAACCTAGCGGTGGTATCTCCTACGAGCAGTACTTC
- TRBJ1-1 TRBV7-2 - CASSLVRETEAFF TGTGCCAGCAGCTTAGTTCGGGAGACTGAAGCTTTCTTT
few TRBJ1-4 TRBV5-6 - CASSLAGEKLFF TGTGCCAGCAGCTTGGCCGGGGAAAAACTGTTTTTT
- TRBJ1-6 TRBV5-1 TRBD1 CASSSGTGGRTPLHF TGCGCCAGCAGCTCCGGGACAGGGGGCAGGACACCCCTCCACTTT
- TRBJ2-7 TRBV3-1/TRBV3-2 - CASSQAYEQYF TGTGCCAGCAGCCAAGCGTACGAGCAGTACTTC
- TRBJ1-1 TRBV2 TRBD1 CASSFDRGNTEAFF TGTGCCAGCAGTTTCGACAGGGGGAACACTGAAGCTTTCTTT